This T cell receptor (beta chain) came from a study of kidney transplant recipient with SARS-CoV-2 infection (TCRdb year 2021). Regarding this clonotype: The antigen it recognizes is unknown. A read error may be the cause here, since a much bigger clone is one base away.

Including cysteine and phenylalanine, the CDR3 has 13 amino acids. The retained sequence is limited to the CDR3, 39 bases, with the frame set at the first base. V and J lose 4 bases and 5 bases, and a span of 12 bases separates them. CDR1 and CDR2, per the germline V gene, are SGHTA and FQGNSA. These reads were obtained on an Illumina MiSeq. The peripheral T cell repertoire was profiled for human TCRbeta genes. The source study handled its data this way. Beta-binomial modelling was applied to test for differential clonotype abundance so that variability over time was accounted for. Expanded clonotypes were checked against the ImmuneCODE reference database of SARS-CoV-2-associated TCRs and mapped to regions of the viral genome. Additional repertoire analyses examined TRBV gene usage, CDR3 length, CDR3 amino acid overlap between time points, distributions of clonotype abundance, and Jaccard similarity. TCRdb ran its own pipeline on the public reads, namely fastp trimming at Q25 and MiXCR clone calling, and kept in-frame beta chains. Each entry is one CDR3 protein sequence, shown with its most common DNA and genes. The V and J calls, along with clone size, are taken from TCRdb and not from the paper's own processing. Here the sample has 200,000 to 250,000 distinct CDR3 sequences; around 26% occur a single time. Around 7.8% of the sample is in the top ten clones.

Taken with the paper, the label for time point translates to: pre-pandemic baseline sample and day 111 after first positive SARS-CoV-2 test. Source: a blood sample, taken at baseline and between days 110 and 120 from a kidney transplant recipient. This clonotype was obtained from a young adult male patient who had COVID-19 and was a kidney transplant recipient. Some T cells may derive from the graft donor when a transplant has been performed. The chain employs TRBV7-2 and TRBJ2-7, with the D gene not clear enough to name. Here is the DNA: TGTGCCAGCAGCTCCATCTTGTCGGACGAGCAGTACTTC. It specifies CASSSILSDEQYF.